The sequence of this T cell receptor beta chain was determined in a study of CD8 T cells in Susac syndrome. Across the whole study: Clinical remission applied to fewer than ten sequenced Susac syndrome patients, and roughly six had active disease. Patients with Susac syndrome had blood drawn and were at that point therapy-naive, on corticosteroids, or on intravenous immunoglobulin alone.

Germline CDR1 reads KGHDR; CDR2 reads SFDVKD. The germline V and J ends were trimmed by 7 bases and 5 bases, with 16 bases remaining between them. The CDR3 loop spans 14 amino acids. Sequencing of TCR beta covered CD8+ and CD4+ T cells obtained from blood. The RNA, roughly 0.5 to 1 ug, was put through reverse transcription using random hexamers. TCRdb recomputed calls from the immunoSEQ multiplex PCR reads with MiXCR, one row per CDR3 protein. The sample has 80,000 to 90,000 distinct CDR3 sequences; roughly 94% are singletons. This TCR derives from a human donor with Susac syndrome. The chain uses TRBV24-1 and TRBJ2-5, with D possibly matching TRBD1 (6 bases). The sample consisted of CD8+ T cells from PBMCs. DNA of the CDR3: TGTGCCACCAGATCGAACCTCCAGGGGGAGACCCAGTACTTC. Translated, it gives CATRSNLQGETQYF.